A selection of T cell receptor beta chains follows, all from one sample in a study of OX40 agonist ivuxolimab in advanced cancers. Repertoires were generated with immunoSEQ multiplex PCR, while TCRdb's copy carries only in-frame clones and drops some. The profile shows about 66,000 clones, 80% to 90% of them singletons. This material consisted of CD4+ or CD8+ T cells sorted from blood, taken in a trial of the OX40 agonist ivuxolimab. The receptors were gathered from an adult with an advanced solid tumor such as melanoma, head and neck, liver or kidney cancer. CDR3s include the opening cysteine and the closing phenylalanine or tryptophan. The D gene is left open where the match is weak. Clone size appears in some rows only: once, few, many, or a class for an expanded clone.

v_gene	abundance	d_gene	j_gene	CDR3nt	CDR3aa
TRBV6-5	NA	NA	TRBJ2-7	TGTGCCAGCACCACCGGCTTTCTGATCGGGGAGCAGTACTTC	CASTTGFLIGEQYF
TRBV5-4	NA	TRBD1	TRBJ1-4	TGTGCCAGCAGCGGAGACAGGGGGATACGGGAAAAACTGTTTTTT	CASSGDRGIREKLFF
TRBV29-1	NA	NA	TRBJ2-1	TGCAGCGTCGCGGCAGGGTACGAGAAGTTCTTC	CSVAAGYEKFF
TRBV10-3	NA	NA	TRBJ2-5	TGTGCCATCAGTGAGTCCTACGGCCAAGAGACCCAGTACTTC	CAISESYGQETQYF
TRBV4-2	once	NA	TRBJ2-5	TGTGCCAGCAGCCAGGGAACACAAGAGACCCAGTACTTC	CASSQGTQETQYF
TRBV19	NA	TRBD1	TRBJ2-6	TGTGCCAGTAGTAAAGGACAGGGGCCTGGGGCCAACGTCCTGACTTTC	CASSKGQGPGANVLTF
TRBV10-3	NA	NA	TRBJ1-1	TGTGCCATCACCACAGGGTCTGAGAACACTGAAGCTTTCTTT	CAITTGSENTEAFF
TRBV5-5	NA	NA	TRBJ1-1	TGTGCCAGCAGCTTGGGTTGGGGGCCCACTGAAGCTTTCTTT	CASSLGWGPTEAFF
TRBV9	once	NA	TRBJ2-7	TGTGCCAGCAGCTCACCGGGACACGGTCTTGATGAGCAGTACTTC	CASSSPGHGLDEQYF
TRBV4-1	NA	NA	TRBJ1-4	TGCGCCAGCAGCCAAGAAGAGGCCAGTAATGAAAAACTGTTTTTT	CASSQEEASNEKLFF
TRBV7-2	few	TRBD1	TRBJ1-2	TGTGCCAGCAGCGCAGCCCGACAGGGTGGCTACACCTTC	CASSAARQGGYTF
TRBV4-1	NA	TRBD1	TRBJ1-2	TGCGCCAGCAGCCAAGATCGGGGGACAGGACTTAACTATGGCTACACCTTC	CASSQDRGTGLNYGYTF
TRBV4-1	once	NA	TRBJ1-2	TGCGCCAGCAGCCAAGTTCAAGGGGCTGGTGGCTACACCTTC	CASSQVQGAGGYTF
TRBV9	once	NA	TRBJ1-1	TGTGCCAGCAGCCCGACCCCCAGTTTTGACACTGAAGCTTTCTTT	CASSPTPSFDTEAFF
TRBV5-4	NA	NA	TRBJ1-2	TGTGCCAGCAGCTTTGAGGGCTCGAGGACCACCCCGCGGGGCTACACCTTC	CASSFEGSRTTPRGYTF
TRBV5-1	NA	NA	TRBJ1-3	TGCGCCAGCAGCTTCACAGGGATGACTACTCTTGGAAACACCATATATTTT	CASSFTGMTTLGNTIYF
TRBV29-1	NA	TRBD1	TRBJ2-7	TGCAGCGTTGAAGGCGGGACAGGGCTCTCCTACGAGCAGTACTTC	CSVEGGTGLSYEQYF
TRBV7-7	NA	NA	TRBJ2-5	TGTGCTAGCAGCTTGTTGGGACAACAAGAGACCCAGTACTTC	CASSLLGQQETQYF
TRBV10-2	NA	NA	TRBJ2-5	TGCGCCAGCAGGGACAACAGTTGGGAAAAAGAGACCCAGTACTTC	CASRDNSWEKETQYF
TRBV10-3	few	TRBD1	TRBJ1-2	TGTGCCATCAGTGAGTCTCTGGGCGGACAGGGGGCAGGTGGCTACACCTTC	CAISESLGGQGAGGYTF
TRBV4-1	NA	NA	TRBJ1-5	TGCGCCAGCAGCCAAGATTTAGGGGAGCGGCATCAGCCCCAGCATTTT	CASSQDLGERHQPQHF
TRBV9	NA	NA	TRBJ1-3	TGTGCCAGCAGCGTAGCTGGGGTCTATGGAAACACCATATATTTT	CASSVAGVYGNTIYF
TRBV6-5	NA	NA	TRBJ1-5	TGTGCCAGCAGTGCGATCGGCCAGCCCCAGCATTTT	CASSAIGQPQHF
TRBV19	NA	NA	TRBJ2-6	TGTGCCAGTAGTATAGGATCATACTCTGGGGCCAACGTCCTGACTTTC	CASSIGSYSGANVLTF
TRBV7-8	NA	TRBD2	TRBJ2-7	TGTGCCAGCAGCCTCTCCCCCGCGGGGGGACCCGAGCAGTACTTC	CASSLSPAGGPEQYF
TRBV27	NA	TRBD2	TRBJ2-7	TGTGCCAGATTAGCGGGAGGGCCACACGAGCAGTACTTC	CARLAGGPHEQYF
TRBV30	NA	NA	TRBJ2-7	TGTGCCTGGAGTGTACAGGGTACTCCCTACGAGCAGTACTTC	CAWSVQGTPYEQYF
TRBV30	NA	TRBD2	TRBJ2-7	TGTGCCTGGCGACTAGCGGGAGCTTACGAGCAGTACTTC	CAWRLAGAYEQYF
TRBV7-3	NA	TRBD2	TRBJ2-3	TGTGCCAGCAGCCCCGGACTAGCTGCTAGCACAGATACGCAGTATTTT	CASSPGLAASTDTQYF
TRBV6-5	once	NA	TRBJ2-3	TGTGCCAGCAGATGGTCAACGGCCACAGATACGCAGTATTTT	CASRWSTATDTQYF